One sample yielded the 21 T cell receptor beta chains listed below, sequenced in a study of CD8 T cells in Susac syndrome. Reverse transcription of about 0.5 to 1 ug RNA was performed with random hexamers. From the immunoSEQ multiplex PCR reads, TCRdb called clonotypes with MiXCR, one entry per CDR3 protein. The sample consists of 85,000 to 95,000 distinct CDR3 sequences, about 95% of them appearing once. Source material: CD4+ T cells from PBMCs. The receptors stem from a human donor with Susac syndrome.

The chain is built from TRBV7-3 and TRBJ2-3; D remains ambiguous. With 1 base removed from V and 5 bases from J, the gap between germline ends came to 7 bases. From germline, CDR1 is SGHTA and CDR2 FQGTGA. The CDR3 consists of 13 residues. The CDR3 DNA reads TGTGCCAGCAGCTTAAAAGTAGGAGATACGCAGTATTTT. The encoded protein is CASSLKVGDTQYF.

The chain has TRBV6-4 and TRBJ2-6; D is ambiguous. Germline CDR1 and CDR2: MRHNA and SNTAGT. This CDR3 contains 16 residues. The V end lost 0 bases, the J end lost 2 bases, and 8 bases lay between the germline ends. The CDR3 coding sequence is TGTGCCAGCAGTGACTCTATCCTGGCTGGGGCCAACGTCCTGACTTTC. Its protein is CASSDSILAGANVLTF.

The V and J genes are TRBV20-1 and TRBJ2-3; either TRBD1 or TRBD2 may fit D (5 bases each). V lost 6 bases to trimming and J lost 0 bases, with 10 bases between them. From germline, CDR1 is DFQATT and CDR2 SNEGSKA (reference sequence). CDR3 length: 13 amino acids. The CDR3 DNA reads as TGCAGTGCCCCGGGACGGAGCACAGATACGCAGTATTTT. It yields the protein CSAPGRSTDTQYF.

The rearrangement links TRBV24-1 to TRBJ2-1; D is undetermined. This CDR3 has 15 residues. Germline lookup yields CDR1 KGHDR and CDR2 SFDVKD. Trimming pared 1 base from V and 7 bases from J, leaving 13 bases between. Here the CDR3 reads CATSDFGRVGNEQFF. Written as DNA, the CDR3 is TGTGCCACCAGTGATTTCGGACGGGTGGGGAATGAGCAGTTCTTC.

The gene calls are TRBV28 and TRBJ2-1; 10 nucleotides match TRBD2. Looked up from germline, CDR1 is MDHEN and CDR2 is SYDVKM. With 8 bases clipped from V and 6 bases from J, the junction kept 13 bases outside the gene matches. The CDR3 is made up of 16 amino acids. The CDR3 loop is CASGPSGGADFNEQFF. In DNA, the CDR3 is TGTGCCAGCGGACCGAGCGGGGGGGCCGATTTCAATGAGCAGTTCTTC.

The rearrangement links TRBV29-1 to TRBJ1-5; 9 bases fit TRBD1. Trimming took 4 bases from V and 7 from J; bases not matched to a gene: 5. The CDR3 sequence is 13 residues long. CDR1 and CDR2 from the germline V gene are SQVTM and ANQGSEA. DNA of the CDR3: TGCAGCGTTGGGGACAGGGCTGGACAGCCCCAGCATTTT. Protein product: CSVGDRAGQPQHF.

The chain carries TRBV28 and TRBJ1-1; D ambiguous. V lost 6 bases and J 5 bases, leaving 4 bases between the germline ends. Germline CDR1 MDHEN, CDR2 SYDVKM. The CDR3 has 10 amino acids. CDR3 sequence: CASRRTEAFF. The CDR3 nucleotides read TGTGCCAGCAGGAGGACTGAAGCTTTCTTT. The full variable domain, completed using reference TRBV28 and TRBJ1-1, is DVKVTQSSRYLVKRTGEKVFLECVQDMDHENMFWYRQDPGLGLRLIYFSYDVKMKEKGDIPEGYSVSREKKERFSLILESASTNQTSMYLCASRRTEAFFGQGTRLTVV.

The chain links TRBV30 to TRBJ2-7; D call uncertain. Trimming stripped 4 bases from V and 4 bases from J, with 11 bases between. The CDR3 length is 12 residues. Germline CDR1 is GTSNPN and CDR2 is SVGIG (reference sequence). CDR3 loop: CAWKGLGYEQYF. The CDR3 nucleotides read TGTGCCTGGAAGGGCCTCGGTTACGAGCAGTACTTC.

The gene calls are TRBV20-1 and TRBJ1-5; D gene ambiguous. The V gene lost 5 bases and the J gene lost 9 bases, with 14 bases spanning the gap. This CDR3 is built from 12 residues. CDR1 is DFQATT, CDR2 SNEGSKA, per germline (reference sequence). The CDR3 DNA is TGCAGTGCTTTAAGGGCCGAACGGCCCCAGCATTTT. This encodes CSALRAERPQHF.

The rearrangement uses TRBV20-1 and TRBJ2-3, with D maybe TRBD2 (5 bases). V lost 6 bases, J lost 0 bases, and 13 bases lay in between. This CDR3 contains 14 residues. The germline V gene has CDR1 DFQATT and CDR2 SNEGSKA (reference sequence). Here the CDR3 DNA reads TGCAGTGCCAAGAGCGGTTCTAGCACAGATACGCAGTATTTT. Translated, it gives CSAKSGSSTDTQYF.

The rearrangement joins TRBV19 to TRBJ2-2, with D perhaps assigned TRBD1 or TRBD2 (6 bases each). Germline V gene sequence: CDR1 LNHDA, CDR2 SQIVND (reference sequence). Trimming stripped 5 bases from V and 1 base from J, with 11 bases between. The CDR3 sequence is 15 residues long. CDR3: CASSYAGQNTGELFF. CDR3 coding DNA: TGTGCCAGTAGTTATGCGGGACAGAACACCGGGGAGCTGTTTTTT.

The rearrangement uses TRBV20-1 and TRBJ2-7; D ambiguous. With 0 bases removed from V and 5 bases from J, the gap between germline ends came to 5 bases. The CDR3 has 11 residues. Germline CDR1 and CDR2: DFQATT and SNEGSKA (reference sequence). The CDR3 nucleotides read TGCAGTGCTAGAGATCTCCACGAGCAGTACTTC. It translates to CSARDLHEQYF.

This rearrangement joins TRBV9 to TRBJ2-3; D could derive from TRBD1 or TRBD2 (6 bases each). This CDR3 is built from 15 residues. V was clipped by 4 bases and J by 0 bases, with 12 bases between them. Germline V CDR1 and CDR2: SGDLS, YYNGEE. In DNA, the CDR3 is TGTGCCAGCAGCCCGAGGGGGGATAGCACAGATACGCAGTATTTT. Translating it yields CASSPRGDSTDTQYF.

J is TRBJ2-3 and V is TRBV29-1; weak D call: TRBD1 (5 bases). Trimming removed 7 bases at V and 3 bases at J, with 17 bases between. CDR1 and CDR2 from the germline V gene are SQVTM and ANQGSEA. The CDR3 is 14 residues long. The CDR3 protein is CSGKSGAGTDTQYF. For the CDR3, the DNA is TGCAGCGGCAAATCTGGGGCCGGGACAGATACGCAGTATTTT.

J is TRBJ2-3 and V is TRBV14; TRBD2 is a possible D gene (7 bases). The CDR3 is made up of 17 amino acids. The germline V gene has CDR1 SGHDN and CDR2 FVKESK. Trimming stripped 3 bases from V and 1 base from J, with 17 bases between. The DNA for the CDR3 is TGTGCCAGCAGCCAGCTCCTGGGGGGGGGCGGCACAGATACGCAGTATTTT. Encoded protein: CASSQLLGGGGTDTQYF.

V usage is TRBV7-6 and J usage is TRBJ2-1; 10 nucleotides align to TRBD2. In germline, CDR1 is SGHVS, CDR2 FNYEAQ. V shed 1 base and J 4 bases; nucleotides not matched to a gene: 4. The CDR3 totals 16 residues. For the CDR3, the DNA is TGTGCCAGCAGCTTAGTGTGGACTAGCGGTTACAATGAGCAGTTCTTC. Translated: CASSLVWTSGYNEQFF.

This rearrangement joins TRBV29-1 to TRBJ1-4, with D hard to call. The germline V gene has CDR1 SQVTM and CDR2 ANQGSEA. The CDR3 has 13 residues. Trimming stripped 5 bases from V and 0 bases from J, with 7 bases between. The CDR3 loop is CSVLSSTNEKLFF. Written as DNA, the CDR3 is TGCAGCGTTTTAAGCTCAACTAATGAAAAACTGTTTTTT.

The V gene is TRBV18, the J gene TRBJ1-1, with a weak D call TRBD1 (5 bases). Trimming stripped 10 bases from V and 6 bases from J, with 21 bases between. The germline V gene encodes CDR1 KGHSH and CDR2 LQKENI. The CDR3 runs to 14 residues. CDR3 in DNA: TGTGCCACACTTCTCGGGACTGGAATGGCTGAAGCTTTCTTT. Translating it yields CATLLGTGMAEAFF.

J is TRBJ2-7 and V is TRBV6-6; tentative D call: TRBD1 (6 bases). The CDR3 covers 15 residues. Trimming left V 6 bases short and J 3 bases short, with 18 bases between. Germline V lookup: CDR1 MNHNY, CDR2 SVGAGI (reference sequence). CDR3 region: CASSPGQFGYYEQYF. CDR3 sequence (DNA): TGTGCCAGCAGCCCCGGACAGTTTGGTTACTACGAGCAGTACTTC.

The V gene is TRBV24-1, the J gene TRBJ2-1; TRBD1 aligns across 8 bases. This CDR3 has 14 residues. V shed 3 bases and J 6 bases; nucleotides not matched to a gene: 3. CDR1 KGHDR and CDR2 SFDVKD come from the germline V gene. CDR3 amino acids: CATSDRDRRNEQFF. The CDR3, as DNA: TGTGCCACCAGTGATCGGGACAGGCGCAATGAGCAGTTCTTC.

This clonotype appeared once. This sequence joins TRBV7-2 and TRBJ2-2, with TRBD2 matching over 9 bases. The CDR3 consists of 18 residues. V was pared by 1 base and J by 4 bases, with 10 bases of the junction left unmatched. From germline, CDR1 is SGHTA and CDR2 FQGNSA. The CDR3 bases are TGTGCCAGCAGCTTAGGCATGGTGCGGGGGGGCCTCACCGGGGAGCTGTTTTTT. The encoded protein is CASSLGMVRGGLTGELFF.